Listed below are T cell receptor beta chains from one sample, sequenced in a study of CD8 T cells in Susac syndrome. TCRdb called the immunoSEQ multiplex PCR reads again in MiXCR, with one record for every CDR3 protein. Of roughly 300,000 distinct CDR3 sequences listed, 85% are singletons. The sample was CD8+ T cells from PBMCs. These receptors all stem from a human donor with multiple sclerosis. Both conserved end residues are part of each CDR3. Fields, in order: J gene, V gene, D gene, clone size, CDR3 protein, CDR3 DNA. The D gene is left open where the match is weak. Some rows mark clone size as missing; the rest say once, few, many or name a class of expanded clone.

TRBJ2-7 | TRBV12-3/TRBV12-4 | - | once | CASSLLAAQFEQYF | TGTGCCAGCAGTTTATTGGCGGCCCAGTTCGAGCAGTACTTC
TRBJ2-3 | TRBV6-6 | - | once | CASSWGPPGTDTQYF | TGTGCCAGCAGCTGGGGTCCCCCGGGCACAGATACGCAGTATTTT
TRBJ2-3 | TRBV9 | TRBD2 | - | CASSVGGGLSDTQYF | TGTGCCAGCAGCGTAGGGGGAGGGTTGTCAGATACGCAGTATTTT
TRBJ2-1 | TRBV2 | - | - | CASDKAGNEQFF | TGTGCCAGCGACAAGGCGGGGAATGAGCAGTTCTTC
TRBJ2-3 | TRBV11-2 | - | - | CASSLDPGRDTQYF | TGTGCCAGCAGCTTAGATCCCGGTCGGGATACGCAGTATTTT
TRBJ1-1 | TRBV27 | - | once | CASSPIRAKDYDEAFF | TGTGCCAGCAGTCCGATAAGGGCGAAAGACTATGATGAAGCTTTCTTT
TRBJ2-5 | TRBV11-2 | - | few | CASSLDVRETQYF | TGTGCCAGCAGCTTAGATGTGAGAGAGACCCAGTACTTC
TRBJ2-1 | TRBV6-5 | - | - | CASSWKGRSSYNEQFF | TGTGCCAGCAGTTGGAAGGGGCGGAGCTCCTACAATGAGCAGTTCTTC
TRBJ2-2 | TRBV15 | TRBD2 | - | CATSRDAATSGPTGELFF | TGTGCCACCAGCAGAGATGCCGCGACTAGCGGGCCCACCGGGGAGCTGTTTTTT
TRBJ1-4 | TRBV2 | - | - | CASSAVQGRDLEEKLFF | TGTGCCAGCAGCGCAGTACAGGGAAGGGACCTTGAGGAAAAACTGTTTTTT
TRBJ2-3 | TRBV9 | TRBD2 | - | CASSSGTSGTDTQYF | TGTGCCAGCAGCTCCGGGACTAGCGGGACAGATACGCAGTATTTT
TRBJ2-1 | TRBV13 | - | - | CASSSSGPRDNEQFF | TGTGCCAGCAGCTCCAGTGGCCCGCGAGACAATGAGCAGTTCTTC
TRBJ2-1 | TRBV10-3 | - | - | CAIKDRYNEQFF | TGTGCCATCAAAGACAGATACAATGAGCAGTTCTTC
TRBJ2-1 | TRBV19 | TRBD2 | - | CASSTGKTSGRGNEQFF | TGTGCCAGTAGTACCGGCAAGACTAGCGGGAGAGGAAATGAGCAGTTCTTC
TRBJ2-7 | TRBV12-3/TRBV12-4 | TRBD2 | few | CASSSSSGRDYEQYF | TGTGCCAGCAGTTCGTCTAGCGGGAGGGACTACGAGCAGTACTTC
TRBJ2-5 | TRBV6-5 | - | - | CASSYTGDNQETQYF | TGTGCCAGCAGTTACACGGGGGACAACCAAGAGACCCAGTACTTC
TRBJ1-5 | TRBV4-1 | - | - | CASSEGVSSSNQPQHF | TGCGCCAGCAGCGAAGGTGTATCAAGTAGCAATCAGCCCCAGCATTTT
TRBJ1-1 | TRBV9 | TRBD1 | - | CASSEDRETEAFF | TGTGCCAGCAGCGAAGACAGGGAGACTGAAGCTTTCTTT
TRBJ1-3 | TRBV6-5 | - | - | CASSSGLNTIYF | TGTGCCAGCAGCTCGGGGCTCAACACCATATATTTT
TRBJ2-1 | TRBV5-1 | TRBD2 | - | CASSLWREGGNEQFF | TGCGCCAGCAGCTTGTGGCGGGAGGGAGGCAATGAGCAGTTCTTC
TRBJ2-7 | TRBV6-1 | - | few | CASRPGGGAYEQYF | TGTGCCAGCAGACCCGGCGGAGGAGCCTACGAGCAGTACTTC
TRBJ1-5 | TRBV27 | TRBD1 | - | CASRPGQGASQPQHF | TGTGCCAGCAGGCCCGGACAGGGGGCGAGTCAGCCCCAGCATTTT
TRBJ2-3 | TRBV27 | - | - | CASSLFWATLGDTQYF | TGTGCCAGCAGTTTATTTTGGGCTACCCTCGGAGATACGCAGTATTTT
TRBJ2-6 | TRBV6-5 | TRBD1 | - | CASSYWTGAGANVLTF | TGTGCCAGCAGTTACTGGACAGGGGCTGGGGCCAACGTCCTGACTTTC
TRBJ2-1 | TRBV5-5 | - | - | CASSPPSAYYNEQFF | TGTGCCAGCAGCCCCCCTAGCGCCTACTACAATGAGCAGTTCTTC
TRBJ2-5 | TRBV11-1 | TRBD2 | once | CASSFGLELLAGGPKETQYF | TGTGCCAGCAGCTTTGGATTAGAATTGCTAGCGGGAGGGCCGAAGGAGACCCAGTACTTC
TRBJ2-5 | TRBV27 | - | few | CASSLVGQETQYF | TGTGCCAGCAGTTTGGTGGGCCAAGAGACCCAGTACTTC
TRBJ2-1 | TRBV7-6 | - | - | CASSLGTDGAGNEQFF | TGTGCCAGCAGCTTAGGGACGGATGGAGCGGGCAATGAGCAGTTCTTC